This entry lists 27 T cell receptor beta chains sequenced from one sample in a study of graft-versus-host responses after intestinal transplantation. Repertoires were generated with immunoSEQ multiplex PCR, while TCRdb's copy carries only in-frame clones and drops some. The sample comprises about 39,000 clones, over 90% of which are singletons, and around a fifth rests with the top ten. Their recognized antigens are unknown. The sample in question was unstimulated CD8+ T cells sorted from spleen or lymph node cells, obtained before transplant. These receptors all come from a human donor who was the organ donor for an intestinal transplant.

This chain joins TRBV7-9 and TRBJ2-7, with 8 bases fitting TRBD2. The CDR3 runs to 14 residues. J lost 4 bases, V lost 2 bases, and 4 bases had no gene match. Germline CDR1 and CDR2: SEHNR and FQNEAQ (reference sequence). CDR3 sequence: CASSLSGSPYEQYF. The CDR3 DNA reads TGTGCCAGCAGCTTAAGCGGGAGTCCTTACGAGCAGTACTTC.

J is TRBJ2-2 and V is TRBV9, with D maybe TRBD2 (6 bases). Germline V gene sequence: CDR1 SGDLS, CDR2 YYNGEE. V dropped 1 base and J dropped 0 bases, with 13 bases sitting between them. The CDR3 sequence is 17 residues long. The DNA for the CDR3 is TGTGCCAGCAGCGTATCCGGGGGTACTCCGAACACCGGGGAGCTGTTTTTT. It is translated as CASSVSGGTPNTGELFF.

This clone was seen once. At one of its ends the junction is not consistent with the germline gene, which may arise from a read error. The chain uses TRBV6-1 and TRBJ2-7; D is possibly TRBD1 or TRBD2 (5 bases each). The CDR3 has 15 amino acids. Germline V gives CDR1 MNHNS, CDR2 SASEGT. This chain's CDR3 is CASREGTDISYEQYF. The CDR3 DNA reads as TGTGCCAGCAGGGAAGGGACGGACATCTCCTACGAGCAGTACTTC.

The gene calls are TRBV7-9 and TRBJ2-1; TRBD1 agrees at 10 bases. V gave up 1 base and J gave up 15 bases; unmatched junction bases: 6. CDR3 size: 13 residues. Per the germline V gene, CDR1 is SEHNR and CDR2 is FQNEAQ (reference sequence). The CDR3, as DNA: TGTGCCAGCAGCTTAGGCCGGGACAGGGGATCGTTCTTC. Its translation is CASSLGRDRGSFF.

CDR3 DNA: TGTGCCAGCGGGGCGGCGTGGCGGGAAGAGACCCAGTACTTC. As protein: CASGAAWREETQYF. V is TRBV6-1 and J is TRBJ2-5; either TRBD1 or TRBD2 may supply D (5 bases each). This CDR3 region has 14 residues. Germline CDR1 reads MNHNS; CDR2 reads SASEGT. Trimming stripped 8 bases from V and 3 bases from J, with 16 bases between.

V is TRBV27 and J is TRBJ1-5, with D hard to call. V shed 0 bases and J shed 12 bases, with 12 bases lying between them. The CDR3 totals 13 residues. CDR1 and CDR2 from the germline V gene are MNHEY and SMNVEV (reference sequence). In DNA form, the CDR3 reads TGTGCCAGCAGTTTATCAGCGGGGAACGACCAGCATTTT. It specifies CASSLSAGNDQHF.

The rearrangement joins TRBV9 to TRBJ2-6, with a possible D match to TRBD1 (6 bases). CDR1 is SGDLS and CDR2 is YYNGEE in the germline V gene. The CDR3 covers 18 residues. Trimming stripped 4 bases from V and 4 bases from J, with 21 bases between. CDR3 sequence: CASSPTGITLGGANVLTF. CDR3 DNA: TGTGCCAGCAGCCCCACAGGGATCACCCTGGGAGGGGCCAACGTCCTGACTTTC.

The V gene is TRBV5-1, the J gene TRBJ2-5; 11 nucleotides match TRBD2. Germline CDR1 and CDR2: SGHRS and YFSETQ. The trim removed 4 bases at V and 3 bases at J, leaving 2 bases unmatched. This CDR3 comprises 14 residues. CDR3 bases: TGCGCCAGCAGCACGGGACTAGCGGAAGAGACCCAGTACTTC. Amino acid sequence: CASSTGLAEETQYF.

The rearrangement joins TRBV15 to TRBJ2-1; 7 positions agree with TRBD2. From germline, CDR1 is LNHNV and CDR2 YYDKDF (reference sequence). The trim removed 0 bases at V and 7 bases at J, leaving 9 bases unmatched. The CDR3 contains 16 residues. DNA of the CDR3: TGTGCCACCAGCAGAGATTTGGCGGGAGTGGGGAATGAGCAGTTCTTC. As protein: CATSRDLAGVGNEQFF.

This chain connects TRBV27 to TRBJ2-1; TRBD1 is a possible D gene (6 bases). Germline V gene lookup returns CDR1 MNHEY and CDR2 SMNVEV (reference sequence). Trimming cost V 0 bases and J 4 bases, with 13 bases left between them. There are 16 residues in the CDR3. The CDR3 sequence is CASSLSTLDRYNEQFF. CDR3 DNA: TGTGCCAGCAGTTTATCTACCCTTGACAGGTACAATGAGCAGTTCTTC.

This rearrangement joins TRBV5-6 to TRBJ2-1; the D gene is possibly TRBD2 (6 bases). V was shortened by 0 bases and J by 7 bases, with 11 bases between the two germline ends. The CDR3 spans 14 residues. Germline CDR1 and CDR2: SGHDT and YYEEEE. DNA of the CDR3: TGTGCCAGCAGCTTGGGGAGGGGACTGAATGAGCAGTTCTTC. It encodes CASSLGRGLNEQFF.

This clone was counted only a few times. The CDR3 sequence: CASSDGDGGDTQYF. CDR3 DNA sequence: TGTGCCAGCAGTGACGGAGACGGGGGGGATACGCAGTATTTT. The chain recombines TRBV6-5 with TRBJ2-3; 7 nucleotides line up with TRBD2. V lost 5 bases and J lost 6; bases outside the gene matches: 8. The germline V gene encodes CDR1 MNHEY and CDR2 SVGAGI. This CDR3 is 14 amino acids long.

In this sample, this clone turned up a few times. The chain carries TRBV21-1 and TRBJ2-1; the table names TRBD1, a call not compared with the DNA. TRBV21-1 is classified as a pseudogene. The CDR3 is made up of 15 amino acids. CDR3 DNA: TGTGCCAGCATCCACCCCAGGGACAGGGTCAATGAGCAGTTCTTC. It specifies CASIHPRDRVNEQFF.

This clone has just a few counts. The likely explanation is a read error, given a far larger clone one base away. This chain joins TRBV13 and TRBJ1-1; TRBD1 matches 8 bases. CDR1 PRHDT and CDR2 FYEKMQ come from the germline V gene (reference sequence). The CDR3 is 15 residues long. The junction had 6 bases not matched to a gene; V was cut back by 2 bases and J by 4 bases. The CDR3 DNA reads TGTGCCAGCAGCTTATCAGGGGGCCTAGGCACTGAAGCTTTCTTT. Its protein is CASSLSGGLGTEAFF.

The V and J genes are TRBV5-4 and TRBJ2-2, with D unresolved. V lost 0 bases to trimming and J lost 7 bases, with 4 bases between them. Per the germline V gene, CDR1 is SGHNT and CDR2 is YYREEE (reference sequence). The CDR3 runs 12 residues. The CDR3 protein is CASSLGGGELFF. CDR3 coding DNA: TGTGCCAGCAGCTTGGGGGGCGGGGAGCTGTTTTTT.

The chain combines TRBV11-2 with TRBJ1-1; 8 bases map to TRBD1. Germline-derived CDR1 and CDR2 are SGHAT and FQNNGV. V dropped 5 bases and J dropped 2; count of bases not matched to a gene: 4. This CDR3 contains 14 residues. The DNA for the CDR3 is TGTGCCAGCAGCCCAGGGGGCCCAAACACTGAAGCTTTCTTT. Its translation is CASSPGGPNTEAFF. Full variable domain (remainder filled in from reference TRBV11-2 and TRBJ1-1): EAGVAQSPRYKIIEKRQSVAFWCNPISGHATLYWYQQILGQGPKLLIQFQNNGVVDDSQLPKDRFSAERLKGVDSTLKIQPAKLEDSAVYLCASSPGGPNTEAFFGQGTRLTVV.

This clone was observed a handful of times. The V and J genes are TRBV6-5 and TRBJ2-4; weak D call: TRBD2 (6 bases). The ends were cut back, 2 bases at V and 3 bases at J, with 11 bases in the middle. This CDR3 has 15 amino acids. Germline V gene lookup returns CDR1 MNHEY and CDR2 SVGAGI. The CDR3 region is CASSYGRSGKNIQYF. The CDR3 bases are TGTGCCAGCAGTTACGGGAGGAGTGGCAAAAACATTCAGTACTTC.

The chain uses TRBV21-1 and TRBJ2-1; whether TRBD1, the table's D call, matches the DNA was not checked. TRBV21-1 is a listed pseudogene. The CDR3 loop spans 16 amino acids. The DNA of the CDR3 is TGTGCCAGCAGCATTAAGACAGGGGGTTTCTACAATGAGCAGTTCTTC. Its translation is CASSIKTGGFYNEQFF.

This clone has a handful of counts. V gene TRBV9 combines with J gene TRBJ2-1, with 8 nucleotides matching TRBD1. Losses at the gene ends were 3 bases for V and 7 bases for J; bases not matched to a gene: 15. This CDR3 contains 17 residues. Germline lookup yields CDR1 SGDLS and CDR2 YYNGEE. DNA of the CDR3: TGTGCCAGCAGCGCACAACCCATCTACAGGGGGGCTAATGAGCAGTTCTTC. This codes for CASSAQPIYRGANEQFF.

The CDR3 spells CASRLGSGNTIYF. The DNA of the CDR3 is TGCGCCAGCCGCCTTGGGTCTGGAAACACCATATATTTT. The rearrangement links TRBV5-1 to TRBJ1-3; D not resolved. Germline CDR1 SGHRS, CDR2 YFSETQ. This CDR3 is built from 13 residues. Trimming stripped 7 bases from V and 1 base from J, with 9 bases between.

This chain joins TRBV5-4 and TRBJ2-1, with 12 bases fitting TRBD2. The CDR3 contains 16 residues. The ends lost 4 bases at V and 6 bases at J; junction bases unmatched: 8. Germline V lookup: CDR1 SGHNT, CDR2 YYREEE (reference sequence). This CDR3 reads CASSDLAGGRANEQFF. In nucleotides, the CDR3 is TGTGCCAGCAGCGACCTAGCGGGAGGGAGGGCCAATGAGCAGTTCTTC.

The chain carries TRBV11-2 and TRBJ2-2; weak D call: TRBD2 (6 bases). Germline V CDR1 and CDR2: SGHAT, FQNNGV. This CDR3 has 16 residues. Trimming pared 0 bases from V and 6 bases from J, leaving 14 bases between. The CDR3 region has the DNA TGTGCCAGCAGCTTAGATATTAGCGGAAGGTCCGGGGAGCTGTTTTTT. Amino acids: CASSLDISGRSGELFF.

Regarding this clone: Other DNA variants within this sample encode the same CDR3. The chain combines TRBV27 with TRBJ2-3; the D gene is possibly TRBD2 (6 bases). Germline CDR1 MNHEY, CDR2 SMNVEV (reference sequence). The V end lost 1 base, the J end lost 2 bases, and 7 bases lay between the germline ends. The CDR3 runs 14 residues. The CDR3 DNA reads as TGTGCCAGCAGTTTATGGGGACTCACAGATACGCAGTATTTT. Its protein product is CASSLWGLTDTQYF.

This chain links TRBV27 with TRBJ2-7; no firm D call. V was clipped by 5 bases and J by 6 bases, with 14 bases between them. CDR1 is MNHEY and CDR2 is SMNVEV in the germline V gene (reference sequence). This CDR3 is 13 amino acids long. The CDR3 loop is CASSGDRAGEQYF. The CDR3 nucleotides read TGTGCCAGCAGTGGTGATAGGGCCGGCGAGCAGTACTTC.

The chain couples TRBV2 to TRBJ1-2; no clear D. Per the germline V gene, CDR1 is SNHLY and CDR2 is FYNNEI. The V end lost 0 bases, the J end lost 8 bases, and 16 bases lay between the germline ends. The CDR3 extends over 15 amino acids. CDR3 nucleotides: TGTGCCAGCAGTGAAGCGCTTTACTCCTCCCACGGCTACACCTTC. This encodes CASSEALYSSHGYTF.

The chain joins TRBV6-5 to TRBJ2-7; D gene ambiguous. V gave up 4 bases and J gave up 3 bases, with 10 bases separating them. There are 13 residues in the CDR3. The V gene's germline CDR1 is MNHEY and CDR2 SVGAGI. The CDR3 nucleotides read TGTGCCAGCAGTTCTGGGCAGCTCTACGAGCAGTACTTC. It specifies CASSSGQLYEQYF.

The chain is built from TRBV27 and TRBJ2-3; D ambiguous. The CDR3 is 15 residues long. The V gene's germline CDR1 is MNHEY and CDR2 SMNVEV (reference sequence). V lost 0 bases to trimming and J lost 4 bases, with 11 bases between them. The CDR3 reads CASSLSTVFADTQYF. The CDR3 coding sequence is TGTGCCAGCAGTTTATCCACAGTGTTTGCAGATACGCAGTATTTT.